This T cell receptor (beta chain) was captured in a study of blood T cell repertoires in COVID-19. As for the study in general: Acute-phase and convalescent COVID-19 samples originated in the United States, Italy and Spain. PBMCs, B-cell-depleted T cells, or T cells were the source of the cDNA or gDNA that made up the material.

Germline loops: CDR1 SGHTA, CDR2 FQGNSA. CDR3 size: 16 residues. Trimming took 5 bases from V and 0 from J; bases not matched to a gene: 6. Original methodology: From reference gene primer amplification, estimates of nucleated cell counts were derived. The repertoire was sequenced with immunoSEQ multiplex PCR; TCRdb's copy has only in-frame clones and lacks some. V and J calls and clone size are given by that table; D and trimming were obtained from the DNA. This sample yields some 70,000 clones, of which more than 65% are seen a single time; 9.8% belongs to the top ten. Sequencing was performed on peripheral blood. The clonotype comes from a woman in her forties or fifties with acute or convalescent COVID-19. The rearrangement uses TRBV7-2 and TRBJ2-7; 11 bases align to TRBD1. The CDR3 spells CASSPGTGGPSYEQYF. The CDR3 DNA sequence: TGTGCCAGCAGCCCCGGGACAGGGGGACCCTCCTACGAGCAGTACTTC.